The TCR beta chain described here comes from a study of T-cell reconstitution after alpha-beta-depleted transplantation in children. General study points: Several hundred expanded graft clones reportedly supplied alpha-beta T cells about two months after transplant.

Germline CDR1 and CDR2: SEHNR and FQNEAQ (reference sequence). The CDR3 is 14 residues long. A TCRbeta library incorporating unique molecular identifiers was prepared. TCRdb re-called the PCR reads with MiXCR, one entry per CDR3 protein. The sample gives 250,000 to 400,000 distinct CDR3 sequences, approximately 23% of which show up once; approximately 11% is in the top ten. This clonotype was counted between two and nine times. Antigen: not known. One end of the junction varies from germline; a read error may be responsible. V and J are TRBV7-9 and TRBJ2-7; weak D call: TRBD1 (5 bases). The clonotype was recovered from a male patient between 5 and 17 years old who had a stem cell transplant for acute lymphoblastic leukemia, so the T cells may come from the graft donor. The sample here was PBMCs, mostly from graft donor cells, taken 180 days after TCRalphabeta/CD19-depleted stem cell transplant. CDR3 DNA: TGTGCCAGCAGCTTTGTACGGTCGACAGTCGGCCCCTCCTTC. Translated: CASSFVRSTVGPSF.